Detailed here is one T cell receptor (beta chain). Each CDR3 protein is one row after TCRdb ran MiXCR on the 5' RACE reads. The table includes approximately 62,000 distinct CDR3 sequences, approximately 12% detected once. This entry comes from a study of early T cells in non-severe SARS-CoV-2 infection. Sequenced: whole blood. The clonotype originates from an adult who was a healthcare worker with PCR-confirmed SARS-CoV-2 infection or an uninfected control (not recorded which).

CDR3 sequence (DNA): TGTGCCAGCGGAGACAGCGCGGGAAACACCATATATTTT. This encodes CASGDSAGNTIYF. V and J are TRBV28 and TRBJ1-3, with D perhaps TRBD1 (5 bases). Trimming removed 8 bases from V and 4 bases from J, with 12 bases in between. This CDR3 comprises 13 residues. CDR1 and CDR2 from the germline V gene are MDHEN and SYDVKM.